The T cell receptor (beta chain) under discussion was sequenced for a study of T cell responses to AZD1222 COVID-19 vaccine. Findings and caveats of the study: Clonal diversity was possibly underestimated, and white British individuals and females predominated among donors.

TCRdb keeps only in-frame clones here, not all; method: immunoSEQ multiplex PCR. This sample yields 80,000 to 100,000 clones, of which approximately 90% are seen a single time; less than 15% belongs to the top ten. Notes on this clone: Its target is not known.

Per the germline V gene, CDR1 is SGHNT and CDR2 is YENEEA. V was pared by 1 base and J by 5 bases, with 4 bases of the junction left unmatched. This CDR3 contains 15 residues. The sequence was collected from an adult in good health. The rearrangement uses TRBV11-3 and TRBJ2-1, with TRBD2 matching over 8 bases. The material was peripheral blood, obtained on day 0 of AZD1222 vaccination. CDR3 region: CASSLVSGENNEQFF. DNA of the CDR3: TGTGCCAGCAGCTTAGTTAGCGGGGAGAACAATGAGCAGTTCTTC. The complete variable domain, with remaining parts taken from reference TRBV11-3 and TRBJ2-1, reads EAGVVQSPRYKIIEKKQPVAFWCNPISGHNTLYWYLQNLGQGPELLIRYENEEAVDDSQLPKDRFSAERLKGVDSTLKIQPAELGDSAVYLCASSLVSGENNEQFFGPGTRLTVL.